A selection of T cell receptor beta chains follows, all from one sample in a study of T cells in Graves' hyperthyroidism and ophthalmopathy. One entry per CDR3 protein results from TCRdb running MiXCR on the multiplex PCR reads. The sample records 200,000 to 250,000 distinct CDR3 sequences, around 15% being singletons. Sequenced: blood. These receptors originate from a woman under 30 with Graves' ophthalmopathy. Both conserved end residues are part of each CDR3. The D gene is left open where the match is weak. Clone size reads once, few, many, or a class if the clone is expanded.

clone_size j_call d_call v_call cdr3_nt cdr3_aa
many TRBJ2-1 . TRBV6-5 TGTGCCAGCAGTTACGGTTCAGCCAATGAGCAGTTCTTC CASSYGSANEQFF
many TRBJ1-1 . TRBV28 TGTGCCAGCAATCGCCCTAGGGTTAGTAGCACTGAAGCTTTCTTT CASNRPRVSSTEAFF
few TRBJ2-7 . TRBV12-3/TRBV12-4 TGTGCCAGCAGTTCGGCGACGATGAACTACGAGCAGTACTTC CASSSATMNYEQYF
many TRBJ1-5 . TRBV28 TGTGCCAGCAGTTTATCTTCGGGAATGGGGTCGGTCGATCAGCCCCAGCATTTT CASSLSSGMGSVDQPQHF
many TRBJ2-4 . TRBV28 TGTGCCAGCACCGCCGTAGGGGGGCTGGGCAAAAACATTCAGTACTTC CASTAVGGLGKNIQYF
many TRBJ2-7 . TRBV30 TGTGCCTGGAGCGTTGATCAGGCAGTCTACGAGCAGTACTTC CAWSVDQAVYEQYF
few TRBJ2-2 TRBD2 TRBV19 TGTGCCAGTAGGAGACGAGCGGGAGATATCACCGAGGAGCTGTTTTTT CASRRRAGDITEELFF
many TRBJ2-7 TRBD1 TRBV2 TGTGCCAGCATCACAACCGGGACAGCAACCTACGAGCAGTACTTC CASITTGTATYEQYF
many TRBJ2-5 TRBD2 TRBV10-2 TGCGCCAGCCTCCCTTTAAGGCTAGCGGGAGGGTTTTCTCAAGAGACCCAGTACTTC CASLPLRLAGGFSQETQYF
many TRBJ2-2 . TRBV12-3/TRBV12-4 TGTGCCAGCAGTTACCGGATCTCTCCCACCGGGGAGCTGTTTTTT CASSYRISPTGELFF